This T cell receptor beta chain was captured by sequencing in a study of vaccination effects on CD4 cells after COVID-19. Study-level information: A few convalescent patients gave early and late post-vaccination samples. The post-vaccine samples were taken, at the median, 72 days after the second dose. Cultivation was performed at two million PBMC per well with roughly 10 IU/ml IL-2 and around 10 ug/ml peptides added.

This clone has only a few counts. The antigen remains unidentified. The germline V and J ends were trimmed by 4 bases and 4 bases, with 14 bases remaining between them. Germline CDR1 is SNHLY and CDR2 is FYNNEI. The CDR3 extends over 14 amino acids. The authors isolated CD4+ T cells after about eleven days of culture. The person had a PCR-confirmed SARS-CoV-2 infection during March to December 2020. As their vaccination, participants received two doses of either BNT162b2 or mRNA-1273. It was on days 3 and 7 that half the medium was replaced with IL-2 medium. Assay used: immunoSEQ multiplex PCR; TCRdb lists only in-frame clones, some missing. The sample lists 40,000 to 45,000 clones, 76% seen once, with roughly 3.5% in the top ten.

This receptor was taken from a human donor who had a prior SARS-CoV-2 infection. The sequencing used CD4+ T cells from PBMCs cultured without peptide, collected after COVID-19 vaccination. The rearrangement joins TRBV2 to TRBJ2-7; perhaps TRBD2 as D (6 bases). The DNA of the CDR3 is TGTGCCAGCAGTGGCTTGGCGGGGAGATACGAGCAGTACTTC. It codes for CASSGLAGRYEQYF.